The 20 T cell receptor beta chains listed next were all sequenced from one sample in a study of OX40 agonist ivuxolimab in advanced cancers. Generated by immunoSEQ multiplex PCR, the TCRdb table keeps only in-frame clones and is missing some. The sample lists approximately 47,000 clones; about nine tenths were seen once. Sequencing used CD4+ or CD8+ T cells sorted from blood, obtained in a trial of the OX40 agonist ivuxolimab. Every receptor here comes from an adult with an advanced solid tumor such as melanoma, head and neck, liver or kidney cancer.

V gene TRBV7-9 combines with J gene TRBJ1-1; no firm D call. There are 12 residues in the CDR3. Germline V gene lookup returns CDR1 SEHNR and CDR2 FQNEAQ (reference sequence). V was shortened by 5 bases and J by 5 bases, with 9 bases between the two germline ends. In DNA form, the CDR3 reads TGTGCCAGCAGCCGAGGGTTGACTGAAGCTTTCTTT. As protein: CASSRGLTEAFF.

J is TRBJ2-3 and V is TRBV7-2, with 11 nucleotides matching TRBD2. The CDR3 consists of 16 residues. Trimming removed 2 bases from V and 4 bases from J; junction bases left unmatched: 5. Germline loops: CDR1 SGHTA, CDR2 FQGNSA. CDR3 residues: CASSLTSGGSADTQYF. CDR3 DNA sequence: TGTGCCAGCAGCTTAACTAGCGGGGGTTCGGCAGATACGCAGTATTTT. Based on the CDR3 plus reference TRBV7-2 and TRBJ2-3, the full variable domain is GAGVSQSPSNKVTEKGKDVELRCDPISGHTALYWYRQSLGQGLEFLIYFQGNSAPDKSGLPSDRFSAERTGGSVSTLTIQRTQQEDSAVYLCASSLTSGGSADTQYFGPGTRLTVL.

V is TRBV7-9 and J is TRBJ2-7; 7 bases match TRBD1. Trimming removed 2 bases from V and 6 bases from J; junction bases left unmatched: 10. CDR3 length equals 15 residues. Per germline, CDR1 SEHNR and CDR2 FQNEAQ (reference sequence). The CDR3 sequence: CASSLTRDRYCEQYF. The CDR3 DNA follows: TGTGCCAGCAGCTTAACCCGGGACAGATACTGCGAGCAGTACTTC. The whole variable domain, filled in from reference TRBV7-9 and TRBJ2-7, reads DTGVSQNPRHKITKRGQNVTFRCDPISEHNRLYWYRQTLGQGPEFLTYFQNEAQLEKSRLLSDRFSAERPKGSFSTLEIQRTEQGDSAMYLCASSLTRDRYCEQYFGPGTRLTVT.

The chain employs TRBV27 and TRBJ1-1, with 10 bases matching TRBD1. V was clipped by 4 bases and J by 7 bases; unmatched bases: 9. This CDR3 comprises 15 residues. Germline CDR1 MNHEY, CDR2 SMNVEV (reference sequence). The CDR3 sequence: CASSSPGTGVDEAFF. CDR3 DNA: TGTGCCAGCAGTTCCCCCGGGACAGGGGTTGATGAAGCTTTCTTT.

The CDR3 here is CASSIGSGEYNEQFF. The CDR3 coding sequence is TGTGCCAGTAGTATAGGTAGCGGGGAATACAATGAGCAGTTCTTC. This chain connects TRBV19 to TRBJ2-1, with 8 nucleotides matching TRBD2. Germline V lookup: CDR1 LNHDA, CDR2 SQIVND (reference sequence). The CDR3 spans 15 residues. Trimming took 1 base from V and 4 from J; bases not matched to a gene: 3.

The rearrangement joins TRBV5-6 to TRBJ2-7; D is tentatively TRBD1 or TRBD2 (5 bases each). Between the trimmed V and J ends, which lost 2 bases and 3 bases, there was a span of 12 bases. The CDR3 loop spans 14 amino acids. The V gene's germline CDR1 is SGHDT and CDR2 YYEEEE. CDR3 in amino acids: CASSFWGNLYEQYF. The CDR3 coding sequence is TGTGCCAGCAGCTTTTGGGGGAATCTCTACGAGCAGTACTTC.

The V and J genes are TRBV27 and TRBJ1-6; D remains ambiguous. The germline gives CDR1 MNHEY, CDR2 SMNVEV (reference sequence). The CDR3 length is 15 residues. V was cut by 5 bases and J by 7 bases, with 15 bases left in between. The CDR3 here is CASSPPRPGNSPLHF. CDR3 DNA sequence: TGTGCCAGCAGTCCCCCCCGCCCGGGCAATTCACCCCTCCACTTT.

For the CDR3, the DNA is TGTGCCAGCAGCTCTAGCGGGGGCTCCTACGAGCAGTACGTC. Translation: CASSSSGGSYEQYV. The J gene is TRBJ2-7, the V gene TRBV11-2; 10 nucleotides line up with TRBD2. The length of the CDR3 is 14 residues. Germline CDR1 is SGHAT and CDR2 is FQNNGV. Trimming removed 4 bases from V and 0 bases from J; junction bases left unmatched: 0.

This clone is a singleton in its sample. This chain joins TRBV6-5 and TRBJ1-2, with a weak D call TRBD1 (5 bases). The length of the CDR3 is 12 residues. Germline V gene sequence: CDR1 MNHEY, CDR2 SVGAGI. The V and J ends lost 6 bases and 8 bases respectively, with 13 bases between them. CDR3 in amino acids: CASREGREGYTF. The DNA of the CDR3 is TGTGCCAGCAGGGAGGGGAGGGAGGGCTACACCTTC.

The V and J genes are TRBV6-1 and TRBJ2-5; 8 bases match TRBD1. CDR3 size: 13 residues. The junction had 8 bases not matched to a gene; V was cut back by 10 bases and J by 4 bases. Germline V gene lookup returns CDR1 MNHNS and CDR2 SASEGT. In DNA form, the CDR3 reads TGTGCCACCCAGGACAGGGTGGTAGAGACCCAGTACTTC. Its protein product is CATQDRVVETQYF.

This chain links TRBV2 with TRBJ1-2; perhaps TRBD1 as D (5 bases). With 7 bases removed from V and 5 bases from J, the gap between germline ends came to 17 bases. The V gene's germline CDR1 is SNHLY and CDR2 FYNNEI. The CDR3 length is 14 residues. The CDR3 DNA sequence: TGTGCCAGCATACGAAGCAGGGATGAGTATGGCTACACCTTC. This gives the protein CASIRSRDEYGYTF.

The count of this clone is one. This chain uses TRBV4-1 with TRBJ2-5, with 10 bases matching TRBD2. This CDR3 comprises 15 residues. The V and J ends lost 4 bases and 4 bases, in that order; junction bases with no gene match: 6. Germline assignment: CDR1 MGHRA and CDR2 YSYEKL. Here the CDR3 DNA reads TGCGCCAGCAGCCGGAGCGGGGGGGACGGAGAGACCCAGTACTTC. Its protein product is CASSRSGGDGETQYF.

V usage is TRBV30 and J usage is TRBJ2-7; the match to TRBD1 covers 12 bases. The CDR3 runs to 14 residues. The trim removed 2 bases at V and 5 bases at J, leaving 4 bases unmatched. CDR1 is GTSNPN and CDR2 is SVGIG in the germline V gene (reference sequence). The CDR3 coding sequence is TGTGCCTGGAGTCCGGGACAGGGGGCGAACGAGCAGTACTTC. Protein: CAWSPGQGANEQYF. The full variable domain, rest sourced from reference TRBV30 and TRBJ2-7, is SQTIHQWPATLVQPVGSPLSLECTVEGTSNPNLYWYRQAAGRGLQLLFYSVGIGQISSEVPQNLSASRPQDRQFILSSKKLLLSDSGFYLCAWSPGQGANEQYFGPGTRLTVT.

V and J are TRBV29-1 and TRBJ2-2; no definite D call. This CDR3 spans 13 amino acids. Per germline, CDR1 SQVTM and CDR2 ANQGSEA. V was clipped by 4 bases and J by 8 bases, with 14 bases between them. CDR3 nucleotide sequence: TGCAGCGTTGCCGGCCCCAGTGGAGGGGAGCTGTTTTTT. Translation: CSVAGPSGGELFF.

This chain uses TRBV5-1 with TRBJ1-2; a weak D match, TRBD1 (5 bases). Trimming pared 5 bases from V and 8 bases from J, leaving 16 bases between. This CDR3 has 13 residues. Per germline, CDR1 SGHRS and CDR2 YFSETQ. CDR3 region: CASRGTDKRGYTF. The CDR3 bases are TGCGCCAGCAGGGGGACGGACAAGAGGGGCTACACCTTC.

The chain links TRBV5-6 to TRBJ2-7; D is unresolved. From germline, CDR1 is SGHDT and CDR2 YYEEEE. Trimming cost V 3 bases and J 4 bases, with 14 bases left between them. The CDR3 length is 14 residues. The CDR3 is CASSSVGATYEQYF. CDR3 DNA sequence: TGTGCCAGCAGCTCAGTTGGCGCAACGTACGAGCAGTACTTC.

The chain joins TRBV6-5 to TRBJ2-1; tentatively, D is TRBD2 (5 bases). The CDR3 sequence is 11 residues long. CDR1 is MNHEY and CDR2 is SVGAGI in the germline V gene. V lost 4 bases and J lost 10, with 8 bases in between. The CDR3 loop is CASSFTGEQFF. CDR3 sequence (DNA): TGTGCCAGCAGTTTTACGGGGGAGCAGTTCTTC.

This chain connects TRBV6-4 to TRBJ2-3, with D tentatively TRBD2 (6 bases). From germline, CDR1 is MRHNA and CDR2 SNTAGT. The CDR3 loop spans 16 amino acids. Trimming took off 2 bases at V and 0 bases at J, with 12 bases between the two ends. The CDR3 loop is CASSDSAAGSTDTQYF. DNA of the CDR3: TGTGCCAGCAGTGACAGCGCGGCGGGGAGCACAGATACGCAGTATTTT.

The chain uses TRBV27 and TRBJ2-7, with D perhaps matching TRBD2 (5 bases). CDR1 MNHEY and CDR2 SMNVEV come from the germline V gene (reference sequence). Trimming stripped 4 bases from V and 2 bases from J, with 18 bases between. CDR3 length: 16 residues. The CDR3, as DNA: TGTGCCAGCAGTTCCATTAGTGGGGAGTTAACCTACGAGCAGTACTTC. Protein product: CASSSISGELTYEQYF.

This clone has more than one count but fewer than ten. V gene TRBV6-6 combines with J gene TRBJ1-5, with a tentative D call TRBD1 (6 bases). From germline, CDR1 is MNHNY and CDR2 SVGAGI (reference sequence). Trimming pared 8 bases from V and 3 bases from J, leaving 17 bases between. The CDR3 has 15 residues. CDR3 DNA sequence: TGTGCCAGCGCCGGGGGGCGGGGTTCCAATCAGCCCCAGCATTTT. Its protein product is CASAGGRGSNQPQHF.